Reported below is one T cell receptor (beta chain). The data originate from a study of shared clonotypes between healthy human individuals. Clones were sequenced by immunoSEQ multiplex PCR, and TCRdb holds only the in-frame ones, with some missing. The sample has 2 million to 2.5 million clones, 85% to 95% seen once; the top ten hold roughly 0.34%. Germline CDR1 and CDR2: MGHDK and SYGVNS. V lost 4 bases to trimming and J lost 4 bases, with 7 bases between them. The CDR3 extends over 12 amino acids. The receptor comes from a man aged 18 to 30 in good health. Some clones in this sample may be carry-over from other donors' samples. The V call is TRBV25-1, the J call TRBJ2-5; D ambiguous. Sequences were obtained from naive CD4+ T cells from PBMCs. Stated subset: CD45RA+ positively selected. The CDR3 region has the DNA TGTGCCAGCAGTGGAAGAGTAGAGACCCAGTACTTC. Protein product: CASSGRVETQYF.